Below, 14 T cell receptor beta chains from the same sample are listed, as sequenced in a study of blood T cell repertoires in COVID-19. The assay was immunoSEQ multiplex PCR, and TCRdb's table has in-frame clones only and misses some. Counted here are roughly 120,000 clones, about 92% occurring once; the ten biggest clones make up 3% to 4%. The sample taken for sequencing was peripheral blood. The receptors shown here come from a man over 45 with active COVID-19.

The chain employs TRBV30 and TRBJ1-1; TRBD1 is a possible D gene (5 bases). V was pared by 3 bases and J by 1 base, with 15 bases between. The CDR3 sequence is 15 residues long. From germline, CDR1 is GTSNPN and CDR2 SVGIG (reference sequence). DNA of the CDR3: TGTGCCTGGAGCACAGGTGTACTATCGAACACTGAAGCTTTCTTT. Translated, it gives CAWSTGVLSNTEAFF.

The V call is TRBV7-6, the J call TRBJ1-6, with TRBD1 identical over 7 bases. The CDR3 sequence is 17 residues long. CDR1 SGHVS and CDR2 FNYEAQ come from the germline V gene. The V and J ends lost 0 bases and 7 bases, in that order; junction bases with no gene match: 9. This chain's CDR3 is CASSLAGAQGLNSPLHF. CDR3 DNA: TGTGCCAGCAGCTTAGCGGGCGCACAGGGGCTCAATTCACCCCTCCACTTT. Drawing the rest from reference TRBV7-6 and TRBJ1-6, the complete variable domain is GAGVSQSPRYKVTKRGQDVALRCDPISGHVSLYWYRQALGQGPEFLTYFNYEAQQDKSGLPNDRFSAERPEGSISTLTIQRTEQRDSAMYRCASSLAGAQGLNSPLHFGNGTRLTVT.

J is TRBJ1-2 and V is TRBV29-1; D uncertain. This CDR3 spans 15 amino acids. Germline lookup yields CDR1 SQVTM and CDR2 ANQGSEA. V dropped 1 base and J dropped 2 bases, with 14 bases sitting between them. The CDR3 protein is CSVEVADSSNYGYTF. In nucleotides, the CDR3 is TGCAGCGTTGAAGTCGCGGACTCATCCAACTATGGCTACACCTTC.

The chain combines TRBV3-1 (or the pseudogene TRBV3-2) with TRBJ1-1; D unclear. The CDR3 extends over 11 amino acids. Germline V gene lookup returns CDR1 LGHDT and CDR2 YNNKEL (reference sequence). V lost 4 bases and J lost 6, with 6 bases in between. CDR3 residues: CASSLNSEAFF. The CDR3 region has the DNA TGTGCCAGCAGCCTAAACTCTGAAGCTTTCTTT.

The CDR3 here is CASSKARDREITSGANVLTF. The DNA of the CDR3 is TGTGCCAGCAGCAAAGCCCGGGACAGGGAGATTACCTCTGGGGCCAACGTCCTGACTTTC. The chain combines TRBV21-1 with TRBJ2-6; TRBD1 is the table's D call and was not checked against the DNA. TRBV21-1 is termed a pseudogene. The CDR3 is 20 residues long.

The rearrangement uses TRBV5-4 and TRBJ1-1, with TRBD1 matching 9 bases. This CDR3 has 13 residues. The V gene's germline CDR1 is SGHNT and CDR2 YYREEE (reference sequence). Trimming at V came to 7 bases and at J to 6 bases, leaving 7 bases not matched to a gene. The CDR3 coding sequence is TGTGCCAGCCAACGACAGGGGGGGTCTGAAGCTTTCTTT. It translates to CASQRQGGSEAFF.

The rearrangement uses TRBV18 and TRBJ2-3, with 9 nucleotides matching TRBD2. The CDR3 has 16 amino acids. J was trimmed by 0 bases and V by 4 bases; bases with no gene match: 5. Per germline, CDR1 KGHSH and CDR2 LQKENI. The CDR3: CASSLQAGGSTDTQYF. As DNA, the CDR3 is TGTGCCAGCTCACTACAAGCGGGAGGAAGCACAGATACGCAGTATTTT.

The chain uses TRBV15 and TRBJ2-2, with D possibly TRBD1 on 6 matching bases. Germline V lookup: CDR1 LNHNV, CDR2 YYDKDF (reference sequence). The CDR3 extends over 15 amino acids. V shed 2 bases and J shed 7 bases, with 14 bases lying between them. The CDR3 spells CATSRSNREHGELFF. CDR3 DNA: TGTGCCACCAGCAGATCGAACAGGGAGCACGGGGAGCTGTTTTTT.

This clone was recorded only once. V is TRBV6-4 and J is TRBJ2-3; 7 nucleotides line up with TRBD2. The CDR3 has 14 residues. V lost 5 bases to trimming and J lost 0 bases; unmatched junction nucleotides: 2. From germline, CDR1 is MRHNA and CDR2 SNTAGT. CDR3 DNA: TGTGCCAGCAGTCCGGGACTAAGCACAGATACGCAGTATTTT. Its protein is CASSPGLSTDTQYF.

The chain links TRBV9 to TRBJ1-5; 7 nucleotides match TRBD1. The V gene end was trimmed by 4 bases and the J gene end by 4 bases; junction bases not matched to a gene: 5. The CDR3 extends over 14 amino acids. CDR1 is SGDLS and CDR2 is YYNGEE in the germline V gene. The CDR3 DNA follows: TGTGCCAGCAGCAGGGACAGTCTAAATCAGCCCCAGCATTTT. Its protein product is CASSRDSLNQPQHF.

The CDR3 DNA follows: TGTGCCAGCAGTTACTCGGCAGGCGGGAATGAGCAGTTCTTC. This encodes CASSYSAGGNEQFF. The chain employs TRBV6-5 and TRBJ2-1; possible D gene TRBD2, 5 bases. Deletions cut 0 bases from V and 7 bases from J, with 10 bases between. Germline lookup yields CDR1 MNHEY and CDR2 SVGAGI. The CDR3 totals 14 residues.

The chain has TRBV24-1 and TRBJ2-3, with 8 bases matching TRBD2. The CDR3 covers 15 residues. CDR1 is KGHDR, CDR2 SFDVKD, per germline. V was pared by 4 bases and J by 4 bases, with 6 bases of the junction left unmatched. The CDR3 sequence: CATSDVGGAPDTQYF. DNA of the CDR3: TGTGCCACCAGTGACGTCGGGGGGGCTCCAGATACGCAGTATTTT.

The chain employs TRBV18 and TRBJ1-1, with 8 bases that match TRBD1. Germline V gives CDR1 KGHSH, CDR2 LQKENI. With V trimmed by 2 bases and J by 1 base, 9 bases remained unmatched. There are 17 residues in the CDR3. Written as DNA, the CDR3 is TGTGCCAGCTCACCAAGGGCAGGGGGCGCGGAGAACACTGAAGCTTTCTTT. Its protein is CASSPRAGGAENTEAFF.

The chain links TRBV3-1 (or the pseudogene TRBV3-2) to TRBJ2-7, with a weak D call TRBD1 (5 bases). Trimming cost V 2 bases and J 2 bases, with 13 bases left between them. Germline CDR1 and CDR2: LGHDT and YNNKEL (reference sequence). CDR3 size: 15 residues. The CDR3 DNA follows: TGTGCCAGCAGCCAACTTCTACAGGCAACCTACGAGCAGTACTTC. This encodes CASSQLLQATYEQYF.